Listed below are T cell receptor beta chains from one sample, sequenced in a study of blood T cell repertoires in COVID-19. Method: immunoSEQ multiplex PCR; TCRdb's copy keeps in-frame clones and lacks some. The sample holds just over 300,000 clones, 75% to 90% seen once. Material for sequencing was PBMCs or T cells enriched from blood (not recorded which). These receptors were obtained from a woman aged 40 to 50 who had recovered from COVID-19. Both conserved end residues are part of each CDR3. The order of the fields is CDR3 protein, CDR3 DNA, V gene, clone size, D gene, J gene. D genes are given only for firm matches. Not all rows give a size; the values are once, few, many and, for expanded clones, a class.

CDR3 protein: CASSTVVTRGSGELFF
CDR3 DNA: TGTGCCAGCAGTACCGTGGTTACTCGGGGGTCCGGGGAGCTGTTTTTT
V gene: TRBV2
clone size: -
D gene: -
J gene: TRBJ2-2

CDR3 protein: CSERTSGSYEQFF
CDR3 DNA: TGCAGCGAAAGGACTAGCGGGAGTTATGAGCAGTTCTTC
V gene: TRBV29-1
clone size: once
D gene: TRBD2
J gene: TRBJ2-1

CDR3 protein: CASSQLDRGAEAFF
CDR3 DNA: TGTGCCAGCTCACAACTTGACAGGGGCGCTGAAGCTTTCTTT
V gene: TRBV18
clone size: -
D gene: TRBD1
J gene: TRBJ1-1

CDR3 protein: CASSEMGLNYGYTF
CDR3 DNA: TGTGCCAGCAGTGAAATGGGACTCAACTATGGCTACACCTTC
V gene: TRBV6-1
clone size: -
D gene: -
J gene: TRBJ1-2

CDR3 protein: CASLHEQYF
CDR3 DNA: TGTGCCAGCCTTCACGAGCAGTACTTC
V gene: TRBV12-3/TRBV12-4
clone size: -
D gene: -
J gene: TRBJ2-7

CDR3 protein: CASSPWGQGNTEAFF
CDR3 DNA: TGCGCCAGCAGCCCCTGGGGACAGGGGAACACTGAAGCTTTCTTT
V gene: TRBV5-1
clone size: -
D gene: TRBD1
J gene: TRBJ1-1

CDR3 protein: CASRGGASGQETQYF
CDR3 DNA: TGTGCCAGTAGAGGGGGGGCTAGCGGCCAAGAGACCCAGTACTTC
V gene: TRBV19
clone size: -
D gene: -
J gene: TRBJ2-5

CDR3 protein: CASSFGPGQGDTGELFF
CDR3 DNA: TGCGCCAGCAGCTTTGGTCCGGGACAGGGGGACACCGGGGAGCTGTTTTTT
V gene: TRBV5-1
clone size: -
D gene: TRBD1
J gene: TRBJ2-2

CDR3 protein: CASSLVWGQGISPLHF
CDR3 DNA: TGTGCCAGCAGTTTGGTGTGGGGACAGGGAATTTCACCCCTCCACTTT
V gene: TRBV27
clone size: -
D gene: TRBD1
J gene: TRBJ1-6

CDR3 protein: CASSLIGLAENNEQFF
CDR3 DNA: TGTGCCAGCAGCTTAATAGGACTAGCGGAAAACAATGAGCAGTTCTTC
V gene: TRBV11-3
clone size: -
D gene: TRBD2
J gene: TRBJ2-1

CDR3 protein: CASSPDSPNEKLFF
CDR3 DNA: TGTGCCAGCAGTCCCGACAGCCCTAATGAAAAACTGTTTTTT
V gene: TRBV27
clone size: -
D gene: -
J gene: TRBJ1-4

CDR3 protein: CASSAYRGRETQYF
CDR3 DNA: TGTGCCAGCAGCGCTTACAGGGGACGGGAGACCCAGTACTTC
V gene: TRBV9
clone size: -
D gene: TRBD1
J gene: TRBJ2-5

CDR3 protein: CSVIVASYEQYF
CDR3 DNA: TGCAGCGTTATAGTAGCATCCTACGAGCAGTACTTC
V gene: TRBV29-1
clone size: -
D gene: -
J gene: TRBJ2-7

CDR3 protein: CATSDSPLAGLYNEQFF
CDR3 DNA: TGTGCCACCAGTGATTCGCCACTAGCGGGGCTGTACAATGAGCAGTTCTTC
V gene: TRBV24-1
clone size: -
D gene: TRBD2
J gene: TRBJ2-1

CDR3 protein: CATSGRDEQFF
CDR3 DNA: TGTGCCACCAGTGGGCGGGATGAGCAGTTCTTC
V gene: TRBV24-1
clone size: few
D gene: -
J gene: TRBJ2-1

CDR3 protein: CASTTEGWGGRSYEQYF
CDR3 DNA: TGTGCCAGCACCACGGAGGGGTGGGGGGGAAGGTCCTACGAGCAGTACTTC
V gene: TRBV7-2
clone size: -
D gene: TRBD2
J gene: TRBJ2-7

CDR3 protein: CASSPQAAYLQETQYF
CDR3 DNA: TGCGCCAGCAGTCCGCAGGCCGCATACCTCCAAGAGACCCAGTACTTC
V gene: TRBV23-1
clone size: -
D gene: -
J gene: TRBJ2-5

CDR3 protein: CASSQGAGTPYTEAFF
CDR3 DNA: TGCGCCAGCAGCCAGGGGGCAGGGACCCCTTACACTGAAGCTTTCTTT
V gene: TRBV4-3
clone size: -
D gene: -
J gene: TRBJ1-1

CDR3 protein: CASSDVGRAGNTIYF
CDR3 DNA: TGTGCCAGCAGTGACGTGGGCAGGGCTGGAAACACCATATATTTT
V gene: TRBV6-4
clone size: -
D gene: -
J gene: TRBJ1-3

CDR3 protein: CASSDRGRNTEAFF
CDR3 DNA: TGTGCCAGTAGCGACAGGGGCCGGAACACTGAAGCTTTCTTT
V gene: TRBV19
clone size: -
D gene: TRBD1
J gene: TRBJ1-1

CDR3 protein: CASSPGGNIQYF
CDR3 DNA: TGTGCCAGCAGCCCAGGGGGGAACATTCAGTACTTC
V gene: TRBV7-3
clone size: -
D gene: -
J gene: TRBJ2-4

CDR3 protein: CASSRMFPGQGNYGYTF
CDR3 DNA: TGCGCCAGCAGCCGAATGTTTCCGGGACAGGGGAACTATGGCTACACCTTC
V gene: TRBV4-3
clone size: -
D gene: TRBD1
J gene: TRBJ1-2

CDR3 protein: CASSPRQGSYNEQFF
CDR3 DNA: TGTGCCAGCAGCCCCCGACAGGGCTCCTACAATGAGCAGTTCTTC
V gene: TRBV14
clone size: -
D gene: TRBD1
J gene: TRBJ2-1

CDR3 protein: CASSPDSGGTDTQYF
CDR3 DNA: TGTGCCAGCAGCCCGGACTCGGGGGGCACAGATACGCAGTATTTT
V gene: TRBV7-3
clone size: -
D gene: -
J gene: TRBJ2-3

CDR3 protein: CASSQEDRFSYEQYF
CDR3 DNA: TGTGCCAGCAGCCAAGAGGACAGATTTTCCTACGAGCAGTACTTC
V gene: TRBV3-1/TRBV3-2
clone size: -
D gene: -
J gene: TRBJ2-7

CDR3 protein: CASSPGSPYGYTF
CDR3 DNA: TGTGCCAGCAGCCCCGGTAGCCCGTATGGCTACACCTTC
V gene: TRBV7-3
clone size: -
D gene: -
J gene: TRBJ1-2

CDR3 protein: CASSEIPRGGPRYGYIF
CDR3 DNA: TGCGCCAGCAGTGAAATCCCCCGCGGAGGCCCTCGATATGGCTACATCTTC
V gene: TRBV10-1
clone size: -
D gene: -
J gene: TRBJ1-2

CDR3 protein: CSVGETSGIYEQYF
CDR3 DNA: TGCAGCGTTGGAGAGACTAGCGGGATTTACGAGCAGTACTTC
V gene: TRBV29-1
clone size: -
D gene: TRBD2
J gene: TRBJ2-7

CDR3 protein: CASSMDRDQPQHF
CDR3 DNA: TGTGCCAGTAGTATGGACAGGGACCAGCCCCAGCATTTT
V gene: TRBV19
clone size: -
D gene: TRBD1
J gene: TRBJ1-5

CDR3 protein: CASSPMRGGQPQHF
CDR3 DNA: TGTGCCAGCAGCCCGATGAGAGGGGGCCAGCCCCAGCATTTT
V gene: TRBV11-2
clone size: -
D gene: TRBD1
J gene: TRBJ1-5

CDR3 protein: CASSFSPLAGGPGEQYF
CDR3 DNA: TGTGCCAGCAGTTTTTCCCCACTAGCGGGGGGGCCGGGGGAGCAGTACTTC
V gene: TRBV6-2/TRBV6-3
clone size: -
D gene: TRBD2
J gene: TRBJ2-7

CDR3 protein: CASRVGGYEQYF
CDR3 DNA: TGTGCCAGCAGGGTGGGGGGATACGAGCAGTACTTC
V gene: TRBV2
clone size: -
D gene: -
J gene: TRBJ2-7

CDR3 protein: CASTLRGLSSYEQYF
CDR3 DNA: TGTGCCAGCACCCTAAGGGGCTTAAGCTCCTACGAGCAGTACTTC
V gene: TRBV13
clone size: once
D gene: -
J gene: TRBJ2-7

CDR3 protein: CASKLGGYDTHQPQHF
CDR3 DNA: TGTGCCAGTAAGCTCGGCGGGTACGATACCCACCAGCCCCAGCATTTT
V gene: TRBV19
clone size: -
D gene: -
J gene: TRBJ1-5

CDR3 protein: CASKEGATEAFF
CDR3 DNA: TGTGCCAGCAAAGAGGGGGCCACTGAAGCTTTCTTT
V gene: TRBV28
clone size: -
D gene: TRBD1
J gene: TRBJ1-1

CDR3 protein: CASSQAPGAYEQYF
CDR3 DNA: TGCGCCAGCAGCCAAGCCCCCGGGGCCTACGAGCAGTACTTC
V gene: TRBV4-3
clone size: -
D gene: -
J gene: TRBJ2-7

CDR3 protein: CASSVVTSPEQFF
CDR3 DNA: TGTGCCAGCAGCGTAGTGACTAGCCCTGAGCAGTTCTTC
V gene: TRBV9
clone size: -
D gene: TRBD2
J gene: TRBJ2-1

CDR3 protein: CAWSVLSGQFGNTIYF
CDR3 DNA: TGTGCCTGGAGTGTACTATCCGGCCAATTTGGAAACACCATATATTTT
V gene: TRBV30
clone size: -
D gene: -
J gene: TRBJ1-3

CDR3 protein: CASSLLLTGTYNEQFF
CDR3 DNA: TGTGCCAGCAGTCTCCTCCTGACAGGTACCTACAATGAGCAGTTCTTC
V gene: TRBV28
clone size: -
D gene: -
J gene: TRBJ2-1

CDR3 protein: CASNRSGGNSYEQYF
CDR3 DNA: TGCGCCAGCAACAGGAGTGGGGGGAACTCCTACGAGCAGTACTTC
V gene: TRBV5-1
clone size: -
D gene: -
J gene: TRBJ2-7

CDR3 protein: CASSSNRGGYTEAFF
CDR3 DNA: TGTGCCAGCAGCTCAAACAGGGGAGGCTACACTGAAGCTTTCTTT
V gene: TRBV7-3
clone size: -
D gene: TRBD1
J gene: TRBJ1-1

CDR3 protein: CASSYSVAGTYEQYF
CDR3 DNA: TGTGCCAGCAGTTACTCGGTAGCGGGAACGTACGAGCAGTACTTC
V gene: TRBV6-5
clone size: -
D gene: TRBD2
J gene: TRBJ2-7

CDR3 protein: CASSPGLAGGPGTDTQYF
CDR3 DNA: TGTGCCAGCAGCCCGGGACTAGCGGGGGGGCCAGGCACAGATACGCAGTATTTT
V gene: TRBV6-2/TRBV6-3
clone size: -
D gene: TRBD2
J gene: TRBJ2-3

CDR3 protein: CSASEWASGGISQETQYF
CDR3 DNA: TGCAGTGCTAGTGAATGGGCTAGCGGGGGGATATCACAAGAGACCCAGTACTTC
V gene: TRBV20-1
clone size: -
D gene: TRBD2
J gene: TRBJ2-5

CDR3 protein: CASSLGRDTEAFF
CDR3 DNA: TGTGCCAGCAGTTTGGGGAGAGACACTGAAGCTTTCTTT
V gene: TRBV27
clone size: -
D gene: -
J gene: TRBJ1-1

CDR3 protein: CASRPPHTQGSPLHF
CDR3 DNA: TGTGCCAGCAGGCCTCCCCATACTCAGGGTTCACCCCTCCACTTT
V gene: TRBV28
clone size: -
D gene: -
J gene: TRBJ1-6

CDR3 protein: CSAPGDGEQYF
CDR3 DNA: TGCAGTGCCCCAGGGGACGGCGAGCAGTACTTC
V gene: TRBV20-1
clone size: -
D gene: -
J gene: TRBJ2-7

CDR3 protein: CASSLAGAGGSTDTQYF
CDR3 DNA: TGCGCCAGCAGCTTGGCCGGAGCGGGGGGCAGCACAGATACGCAGTATTTT
V gene: TRBV5-1
clone size: -
D gene: TRBD2
J gene: TRBJ2-3

CDR3 protein: CASSAGGMNTGELFF
CDR3 DNA: TGTGCCAGCAGCGCGGGGGGTATGAACACCGGGGAGCTGTTTTTT
V gene: TRBV9
clone size: -
D gene: TRBD2
J gene: TRBJ2-2

CDR3 protein: CAWSVGPWNTEAFF
CDR3 DNA: TGTGCCTGGAGTGTGGGGCCTTGGAACACTGAAGCTTTCTTT
V gene: TRBV30
clone size: -
D gene: -
J gene: TRBJ1-1

CDR3 protein: CASITGWAADTQYF
CDR3 DNA: TGTGCCAGCATCACAGGGTGGGCGGCAGATACGCAGTATTTT
V gene: TRBV6-5
clone size: -
D gene: -
J gene: TRBJ2-3

CDR3 protein: CASSAGRAGLNEQFF
CDR3 DNA: TGTGCCAGTAGTGCGGGGAGGGCAGGACTGAATGAGCAGTTCTTC
V gene: TRBV19
clone size: -
D gene: TRBD2
J gene: TRBJ2-1

CDR3 protein: CSASTRVSEAFF
CDR3 DNA: TGCAGTGCTAGTACCAGGGTCTCTGAAGCTTTCTTT
V gene: TRBV20-1
clone size: -
D gene: -
J gene: TRBJ1-1

CDR3 protein: CASSPNTGELFF
CDR3 DNA: TGTGCCAGCAGTCCTAACACCGGGGAGCTGTTTTTT
V gene: TRBV27
clone size: -
D gene: -
J gene: TRBJ2-2

CDR3 protein: CASRAGIAAFF
CDR3 DNA: TGTGCCAGCAGAGCCGGGATTGCAGCTTTCTTT
V gene: TRBV28
clone size: -
D gene: -
J gene: TRBJ1-1